These 20 T cell receptor beta chains came from one sample sequenced in a study of T cell changes during pregnancy in multiple sclerosis. TCRdb keeps only in-frame clones here, not all; method: immunoSEQ multiplex PCR. Seen here are 35,000 to 45,000 clones, 85% to 90% observed once, and the top ten hold 4% to 6%. The material sequenced was peripheral blood, taken in the second trimester of pregnancy. The receptors stem from a female donor in good health, enrolled as a control in a pregnancy study.

The chain has TRBV19 and TRBJ1-2, with TRBD1 as a possible D gene (5 bases). The CDR3 sequence is 14 residues long. Germline V gives CDR1 LNHDA, CDR2 SQIVND (reference sequence). Trimming removed 3 bases at V and 2 bases at J, with 10 bases between. The CDR3 is CASSIVAGNYGYTF. CDR3 DNA: TGTGCCAGTAGTATCGTCGCAGGGAACTATGGCTACACCTTC. Based on the CDR3 plus reference TRBV19 and TRBJ1-2, the full variable domain is DGGITQSPKYLFRKEGQNVTLSCEQNLNHDAMYWYRQDPGQGLRLIYYSQIVNDFQKGDIAEGYSVSREKKESFPLTVTSAQKNPTAFYLCASSIVAGNYGYTFGSGTRLTVV.

The chain couples TRBV7-6 to TRBJ1-4; no reliable D call. The CDR3 extends over 15 amino acids. CDR1 SGHVS and CDR2 FNYEAQ come from the germline V gene. V lost 1 base and J 7 bases, leaving 13 bases between the germline ends. The CDR3 DNA sequence: TGTGCCAGCAGCTTAGAGTTGGAGGATGGTGAAAAACTGTTTTTT. Translation gives CASSLELEDGEKLFF.

The chain uses TRBV7-2 and TRBJ2-1, with TRBD2 identical over 7 bases. Germline V gene lookup returns CDR1 SGHTA and CDR2 FQGNSA. J lost 12 bases, V lost 1 base, and 6 bases had no gene match. This CDR3 contains 13 residues. The CDR3 spells CASSLGGGTGQFF. The CDR3 DNA reads as TGTGCCAGCAGCTTAGGGGGGGGGACGGGGCAGTTCTTC.

In nucleotides, the CDR3 is TGTGCCAGCAGTTACACAGGGACTAATGAAAAACTGTTTTTT. The encoded protein is CASSYTGTNEKLFF. The chain recombines TRBV6-6 with TRBJ1-4; D is perhaps TRBD1 (6 bases). This CDR3 is 14 amino acids long. V lost 2 bases and J lost 2, with 6 bases in between. Germline CDR1 is MNHNY and CDR2 is SVGAGI (reference sequence).

The chain joins TRBV11-1 to TRBJ2-3; TRBD2 matches 11 bases. CDR1 and CDR2 (germline): SGHAT, FQDESV (reference sequence). This CDR3 has 15 amino acids. Trimming took 0 bases from V and 6 from J; bases not matched to a gene: 2. The CDR3 here is CASSLASGRVDTQYF. The DNA for the CDR3 is TGTGCCAGCAGCTTAGCTAGCGGGAGGGTGGATACGCAGTATTTT.

The CDR3 here is CASSSLWGAEAFF. The CDR3 DNA sequence: TGTGCCAGCAGCTCCCTTTGGGGAGCTGAAGCTTTCTTT. The V gene is TRBV7-2, the J gene TRBJ1-1; D is unresolved. The length of the CDR3 is 13 residues. In germline, CDR1 is SGHTA, CDR2 FQGNSA. V was cut by 4 bases and J by 6 bases, with 12 bases left in between.

V and J are TRBV5-4 and TRBJ2-7; 9 nucleotides align to TRBD1. Germline V gene data show CDR1 as SGHNT and CDR2 as YYREEE (reference sequence). Trimming at V came to 4 bases and at J to 2 bases, leaving 13 bases not matched to a gene. This CDR3 has 17 amino acids. CDR3 sequence (DNA): TGTGCCAGCAGCCGAATCGACAGGGGGAAAGGGGCCTACGAGCAGTACTTC. Translating it yields CASSRIDRGKGAYEQYF.

The chain carries TRBV7-2 and TRBJ2-5; possible D gene TRBD1, 6 bases. Germline values: CDR1 SGHTA, CDR2 FQGNSA. V lost 5 bases, J lost 8 bases, and 15 bases lay in between. The CDR3 has 13 amino acids. The CDR3 sequence is CASSPRGQTTQYF. The CDR3, as DNA: TGTGCCAGCAGCCCAAGAGGACAGACCACCCAGTACTTC.

The chain is built from TRBV4-1 and TRBJ2-6, with 7 bases matching TRBD2. V gave up 1 base and J gave up 0 bases; unmatched junction bases: 9. The CDR3 contains 19 residues. Looked up from germline, CDR1 is MGHRA and CDR2 is YSYEKL. The CDR3 region is CASSQGGGRDLSGANVLTF. CDR3 in DNA: TGCGCCAGCAGCCAAGGGGGGGGACGGGACCTCTCTGGGGCCAACGTCCTGACTTTC.

The chain recombines TRBV5-4 with TRBJ1-4; D is perhaps TRBD1 (5 bases). CDR1 SGHNT and CDR2 YYREEE come from the germline V gene (reference sequence). The V end was cut by 0 bases, the J end by 7 bases, with 13 bases between. The length of the CDR3 is 15 residues. This CDR3 reads CASSLDSGFGEKLFF. Written as DNA, the CDR3 is TGTGCCAGCAGCTTGGACTCAGGGTTCGGTGAAAAACTGTTTTTT.

This rearrangement joins TRBV25-1 to TRBJ1-1, with TRBD1 as a possible D gene (5 bases). Germline-derived CDR1 and CDR2 are MGHDK and SYGVNS. Trimming removed 8 bases at V and 1 base at J, with 14 bases between. The CDR3 has 14 amino acids. CDR3 in DNA: TGTGCCAGCCTCTCAGGGACTGCGAACACTGAAGCTTTCTTT. Translation gives CASLSGTANTEAFF.

The chain carries TRBV19 and TRBJ2-3, with TRBD2 matching over 7 bases. Germline lookup yields CDR1 LNHDA and CDR2 SQIVND (reference sequence). J gave up 6 bases and V 2 bases, and 5 bases lay outside the gene matches. CDR3 length: 14 residues. CDR3 coding DNA: TGTGCCAGTAGTATAACGGGAGGAAGGGATACGCAGTATTTT. Protein product: CASSITGGRDTQYF. The variable domain in full, with the rest retrieved from reference TRBV19 and TRBJ2-3, is DGGITQSPKYLFRKEGQNVTLSCEQNLNHDAMYWYRQDPGQGLRLIYYSQIVNDFQKGDIAEGYSVSREKKESFPLTVTSAQKNPTAFYLCASSITGGRDTQYFGPGTRLTVL.

The chain combines TRBV19 with TRBJ2-1; 8 nucleotides match TRBD2. Germline assignment: CDR1 LNHDA and CDR2 SQIVND (reference sequence). The CDR3 extends over 17 amino acids. Unmatched junction bases numbered 10, after V lost 5 bases and J lost 1 base. The CDR3 DNA reads TGTGCCAGTAGTTCGATAATAAGCGGGGGTTCCTACAATGAGCAGTTCTTC. It is translated as CASSSIISGGSYNEQFF.

The V call is TRBV6-5, the J call TRBJ2-7, with 7 bases that match TRBD1. Germline CDR1 MNHEY, CDR2 SVGAGI. The length of the CDR3 is 15 residues. V shed 2 bases and J 2 bases; nucleotides not matched to a gene: 6. CDR3: CASSYLPDRTYEQYF. The CDR3, as DNA: TGTGCCAGCAGTTACCTACCGGACAGGACCTACGAGCAGTACTTC.

CDR3 in DNA: TGTGCCAGTAGTCAAGACACCGTCACTGAAGCTTTCTTT. Translating gives CASSQDTVTEAFF. V and J are TRBV19 and TRBJ1-1; D gene unclear. The CDR3 spans 13 residues. Deletions cut 5 bases from V and 4 bases from J, with 11 bases between. Germline CDR1 reads LNHDA; CDR2 reads SQIVND (reference sequence). Drawing the rest from reference TRBV19 and TRBJ1-1, the complete variable domain is DGGITQSPKYLFRKEGQNVTLSCEQNLNHDAMYWYRQDPGQGLRLIYYSQIVNDFQKGDIAEGYSVSREKKESFPLTVTSAQKNPTAFYLCASSQDTVTEAFFGQGTRLTVV.

The chain has TRBV6-1 and TRBJ2-5; 14 positions match TRBD2. Germline V CDR1 and CDR2: MNHNS, SASEGT. V dropped 4 bases and J dropped 4; count of bases not matched to a gene: 2. CDR3 length: 15 residues. CDR3 coding DNA: TGTGCCAGCAGTGGAGGACTAGCGGGGGGAGAGACCCAGTACTTC. Residues: CASSGGLAGGETQYF.

The chain couples TRBV4-3 to TRBJ1-1, with 8 bases aligning to TRBD1. Trimming took 3 bases from V and 3 from J; bases not matched to a gene: 3. CDR3 size: 14 residues. The germline gives CDR1 LGHNA, CDR2 YSLEER. CDR3 sequence reads: CASSQGDRYTEAFF. The CDR3 DNA reads TGCGCCAGCAGCCAGGGGGACAGGTACACTGAAGCTTTCTTT.

The gene calls are TRBV30 and TRBJ1-1, with D unresolved. V was cut by 0 bases and J by 2 bases, with 7 bases left in between. In germline, CDR1 is GTSNPN, CDR2 SVGIG (reference sequence). The CDR3 contains 13 residues. In DNA form, the CDR3 reads TGTGCCTGGAGTGTACGCGCTAACACTGAAGCTTTCTTT. Translated: CAWSVRANTEAFF.

This chain's CDR3 is CASSLGRSHEAFF. CDR3 coding DNA: TGTGCCAGCAGCTTAGGCCGGAGCCATGAAGCTTTCTTT. The chain joins TRBV11-2 to TRBJ1-1; D not resolved. V was clipped by 1 base and J by 7 bases, with 10 bases between them. The germline gives CDR1 SGHAT, CDR2 FQNNGV. This CDR3 contains 13 residues. The full variable domain, its missing parts supplied by reference TRBV11-2 and TRBJ1-1, is EAGVAQSPRYKIIEKRQSVAFWCNPISGHATLYWYQQILGQGPKLLIQFQNNGVVDDSQLPKDRFSAERLKGVDSTLKIQPAKLEDSAVYLCASSLGRSHEAFFGQGTRLTVV.

The chain combines TRBV9 with TRBJ2-1; unclear D gene. Trimming took off 0 bases at V and 9 bases at J, with 4 bases between the two ends. The CDR3 has 11 amino acids. The germline gives CDR1 SGDLS, CDR2 YYNGEE. Here the CDR3 reads CASSVAGEQFF. Written as DNA, the CDR3 is TGTGCCAGCAGCGTAGCGGGTGAGCAGTTCTTC.